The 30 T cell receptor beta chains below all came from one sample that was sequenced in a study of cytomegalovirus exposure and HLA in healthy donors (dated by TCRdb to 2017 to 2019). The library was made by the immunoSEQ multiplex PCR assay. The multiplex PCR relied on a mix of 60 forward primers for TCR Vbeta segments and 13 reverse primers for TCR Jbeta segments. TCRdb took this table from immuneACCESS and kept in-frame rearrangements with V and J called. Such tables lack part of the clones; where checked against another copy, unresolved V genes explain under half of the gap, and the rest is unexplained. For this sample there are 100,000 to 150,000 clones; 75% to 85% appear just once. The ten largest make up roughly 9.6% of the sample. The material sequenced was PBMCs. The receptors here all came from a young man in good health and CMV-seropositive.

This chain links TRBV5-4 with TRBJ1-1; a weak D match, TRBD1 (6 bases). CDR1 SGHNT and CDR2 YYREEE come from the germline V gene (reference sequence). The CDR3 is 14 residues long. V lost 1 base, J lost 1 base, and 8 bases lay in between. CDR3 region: CASSLTGPNTEAFF. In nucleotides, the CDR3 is TGTGCCAGCAGCTTGACAGGGCCGAACACTGAAGCTTTCTTT.

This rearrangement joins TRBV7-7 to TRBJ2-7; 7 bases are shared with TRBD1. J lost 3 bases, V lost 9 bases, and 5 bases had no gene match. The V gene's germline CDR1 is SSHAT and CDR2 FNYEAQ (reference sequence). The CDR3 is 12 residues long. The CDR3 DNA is TGTGCCAGGTTGGGACAGTACTACGAGCAGTACTTC. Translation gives CARLGQYYEQYF.

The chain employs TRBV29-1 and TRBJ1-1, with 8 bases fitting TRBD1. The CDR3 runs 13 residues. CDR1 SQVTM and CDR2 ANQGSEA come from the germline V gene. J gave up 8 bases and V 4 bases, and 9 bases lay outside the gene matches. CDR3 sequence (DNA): TGCAGCGTTGCATTGACAGGGGAGGGGGAAGCTTTCTTT. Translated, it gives CSVALTGEGEAFF.

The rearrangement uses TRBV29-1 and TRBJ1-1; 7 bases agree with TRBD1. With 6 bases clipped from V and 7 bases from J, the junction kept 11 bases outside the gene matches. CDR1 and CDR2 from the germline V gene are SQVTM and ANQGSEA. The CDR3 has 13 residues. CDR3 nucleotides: TGCAGCGTGCTTGACAGGGCCCCTTTTGAAGCTTTCTTT. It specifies CSVLDRAPFEAFF.

The CDR3 protein is CASSEARGTGGPNEQFF. The CDR3 DNA reads as TGTGCCAGCAGTGAAGCTCGCGGAACGGGGGGGCCCAATGAGCAGTTCTTC. The chain is built from TRBV25-1 and TRBJ2-1, with 8 nucleotides matching TRBD2. Germline-derived CDR1 and CDR2 are MGHDK and SYGVNS. J gave up 6 bases and V 2 bases, and 12 bases lay outside the gene matches. The CDR3 loop spans 17 amino acids.

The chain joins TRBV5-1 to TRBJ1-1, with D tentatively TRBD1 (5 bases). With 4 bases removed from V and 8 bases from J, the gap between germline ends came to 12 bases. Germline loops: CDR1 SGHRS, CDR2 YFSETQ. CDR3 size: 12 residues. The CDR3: CASSPWGEEAFF. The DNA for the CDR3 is TGCGCCAGCAGCCCGTGGGGGGAAGAAGCTTTCTTT.

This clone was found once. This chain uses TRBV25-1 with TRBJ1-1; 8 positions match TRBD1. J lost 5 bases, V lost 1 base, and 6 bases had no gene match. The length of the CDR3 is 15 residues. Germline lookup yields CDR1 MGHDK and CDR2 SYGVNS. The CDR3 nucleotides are TGTGCCAGCAGTGAATGGGGCAGGGGGCGAACTGAAGCTTTCTTT. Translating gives CASSEWGRGRTEAFF.

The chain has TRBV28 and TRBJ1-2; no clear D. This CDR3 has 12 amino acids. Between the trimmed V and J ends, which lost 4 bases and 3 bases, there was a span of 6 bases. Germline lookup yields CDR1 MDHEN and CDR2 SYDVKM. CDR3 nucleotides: TGTGCCAGCAGTTCTCGGTACTATGGCTACACCTTC. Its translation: CASSSRYYGYTF.

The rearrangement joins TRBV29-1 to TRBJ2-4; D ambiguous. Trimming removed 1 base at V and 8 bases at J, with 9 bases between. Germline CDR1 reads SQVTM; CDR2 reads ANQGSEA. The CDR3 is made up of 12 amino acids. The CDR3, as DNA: TGCAGCGTTGAAGGTTTGCAGGACATTCAGTACTTC. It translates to CSVEGLQDIQYF.

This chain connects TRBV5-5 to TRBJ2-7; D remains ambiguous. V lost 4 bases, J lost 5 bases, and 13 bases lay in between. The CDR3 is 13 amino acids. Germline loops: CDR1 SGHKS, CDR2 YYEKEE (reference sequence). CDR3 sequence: CASSPVAEDEQYF. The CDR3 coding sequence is TGTGCCAGCAGCCCAGTCGCAGAAGACGAGCAGTACTTC. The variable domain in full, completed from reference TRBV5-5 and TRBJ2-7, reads DAGVTQSPTHLIKTRGQQVTLRCSPISGHKSVSWYQQVLGQGPQFIFQYYEKEERGRGNFPDRFSARQFPNYSSELNVNALLLGDSALYLCASSPVAEDEQYFGPGTRLTVT.

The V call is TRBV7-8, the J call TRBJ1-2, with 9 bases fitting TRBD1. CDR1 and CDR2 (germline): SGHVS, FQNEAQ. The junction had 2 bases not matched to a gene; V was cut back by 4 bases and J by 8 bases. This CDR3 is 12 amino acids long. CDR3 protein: CASSWDRDGYTF. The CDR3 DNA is TGTGCCAGCAGCTGGGACAGGGACGGCTACACCTTC.

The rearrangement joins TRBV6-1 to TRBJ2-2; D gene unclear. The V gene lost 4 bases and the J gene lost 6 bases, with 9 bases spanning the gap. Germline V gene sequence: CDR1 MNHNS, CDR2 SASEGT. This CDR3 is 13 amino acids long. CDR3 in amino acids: CASSAPGPGELFF. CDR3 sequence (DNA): TGTGCCAGCAGTGCGCCAGGCCCCGGGGAGCTGTTTTTT.

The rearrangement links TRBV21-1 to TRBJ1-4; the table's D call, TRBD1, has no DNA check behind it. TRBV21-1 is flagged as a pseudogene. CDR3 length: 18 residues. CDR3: CASSKGGARTGTFEKLFF. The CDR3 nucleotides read TGTGCCAGCAGCAAAGGTGGGGCTCGGACAGGCACCTTTGAAAAACTGTTTTTT.

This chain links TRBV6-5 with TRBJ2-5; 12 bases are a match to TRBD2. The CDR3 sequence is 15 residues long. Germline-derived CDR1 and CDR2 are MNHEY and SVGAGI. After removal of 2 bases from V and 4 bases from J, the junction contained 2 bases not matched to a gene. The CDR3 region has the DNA TGTGCCAGCAGTTACCTAGCGGGGGGGCCAGAGACCCAGTACTTC. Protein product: CASSYLAGGPETQYF.

The CDR3 loop is CASSYSLDGAYEQYF. DNA for the CDR3: TGTGCCAGCAGTTACTCGTTGGACGGGGCCTACGAGCAGTACTTC. V gene TRBV6-5 combines with J gene TRBJ2-7; D may be TRBD2 (5 bases). The ends were cut back, 0 bases at V and 2 bases at J, with 11 bases in the middle. Per the germline V gene, CDR1 is MNHEY and CDR2 is SVGAGI. The CDR3 sequence is 15 residues long.

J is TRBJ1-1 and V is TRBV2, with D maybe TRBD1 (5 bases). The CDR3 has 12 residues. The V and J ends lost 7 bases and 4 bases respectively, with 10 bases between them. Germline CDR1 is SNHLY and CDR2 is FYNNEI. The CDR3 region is CASITGRTEAFF. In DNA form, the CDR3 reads TGTGCCAGCATCACAGGTCGCACTGAAGCTTTCTTT.

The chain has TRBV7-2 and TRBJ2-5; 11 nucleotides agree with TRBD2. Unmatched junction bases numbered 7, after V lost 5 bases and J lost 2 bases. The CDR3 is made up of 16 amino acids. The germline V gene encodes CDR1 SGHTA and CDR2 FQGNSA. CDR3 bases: TGTGCCAGCAGCCCCGCGCTAGCGGGGGGACAAGAGACCCAGTACTTC. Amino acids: CASSPALAGGQETQYF.

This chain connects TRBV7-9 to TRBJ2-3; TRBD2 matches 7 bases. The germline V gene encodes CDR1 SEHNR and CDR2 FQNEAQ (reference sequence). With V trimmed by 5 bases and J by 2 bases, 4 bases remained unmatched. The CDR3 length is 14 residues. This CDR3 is CASSPRLATDTQYF. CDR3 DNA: TGTGCCAGCAGCCCCAGACTAGCCACAGATACGCAGTATTTT.

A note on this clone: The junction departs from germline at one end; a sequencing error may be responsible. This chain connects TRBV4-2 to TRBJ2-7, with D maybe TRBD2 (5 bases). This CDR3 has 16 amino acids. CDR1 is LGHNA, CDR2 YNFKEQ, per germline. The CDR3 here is CTSSQAAGLSSYEQYF. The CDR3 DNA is TGTACCAGCAGCCAAGCCGCGGGCTTGAGCTCCTACGAGCAGTACTTC.

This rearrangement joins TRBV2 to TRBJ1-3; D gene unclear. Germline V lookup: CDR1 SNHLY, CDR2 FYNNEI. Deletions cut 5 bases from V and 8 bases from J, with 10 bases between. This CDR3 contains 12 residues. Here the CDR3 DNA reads TGTGCCAGCAGTTCCGGTGGTCACACCATATATTTT. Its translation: CASSSGGHTIYF.

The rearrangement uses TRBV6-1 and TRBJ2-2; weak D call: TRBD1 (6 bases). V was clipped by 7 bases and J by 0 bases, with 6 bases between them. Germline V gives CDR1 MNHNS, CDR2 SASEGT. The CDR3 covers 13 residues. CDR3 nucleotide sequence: TGTGCCAGCAACAGGGCGAACACCGGGGAGCTGTTTTTT. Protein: CASNRANTGELFF.

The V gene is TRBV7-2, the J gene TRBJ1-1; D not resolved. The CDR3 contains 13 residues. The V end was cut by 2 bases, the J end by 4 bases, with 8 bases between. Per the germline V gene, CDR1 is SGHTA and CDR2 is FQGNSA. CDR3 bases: TGTGCCAGCAGCTTACCGCCGGGCACTGAAGCTTTCTTT. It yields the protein CASSLPPGTEAFF.

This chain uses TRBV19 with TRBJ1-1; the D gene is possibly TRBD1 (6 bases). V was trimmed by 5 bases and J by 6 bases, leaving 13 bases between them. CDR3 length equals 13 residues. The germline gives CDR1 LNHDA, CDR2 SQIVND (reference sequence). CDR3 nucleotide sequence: TGTGCCAGTAGTTGGGGGCAAGGGCCTGAAGCTTTCTTT. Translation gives CASSWGQGPEAFF.

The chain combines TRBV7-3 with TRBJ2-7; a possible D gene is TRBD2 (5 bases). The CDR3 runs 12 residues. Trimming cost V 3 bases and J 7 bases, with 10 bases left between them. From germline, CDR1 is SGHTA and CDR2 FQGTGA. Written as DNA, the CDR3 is TGTGCCAGCAGCTTGGGGTCGGGGGAGCAGTACTTC. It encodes CASSLGSGEQYF.

CDR3 in amino acids: CASSANNNEQFF. CDR3 coding DNA: TGTGCCAGCAGCGCCAACAACAATGAGCAGTTCTTC. The rearrangement links TRBV9 to TRBJ2-1; D is undetermined. CDR3 length: 12 residues. V lost 3 bases and J 5 bases, leaving 6 bases between the germline ends. Germline assignment: CDR1 SGDLS and CDR2 YYNGEE. The full variable domain, its missing parts supplied by reference TRBV9 and TRBJ2-1, is DSGVTQTPKHLITATGQRVTLRCSPRSGDLSVYWYQQSLDQGLQFLIQYYNGEERAKGNILERFSAQQFPDLHSELNLSSLELGDSALYFCASSANNNEQFFGPGTRLTVL.

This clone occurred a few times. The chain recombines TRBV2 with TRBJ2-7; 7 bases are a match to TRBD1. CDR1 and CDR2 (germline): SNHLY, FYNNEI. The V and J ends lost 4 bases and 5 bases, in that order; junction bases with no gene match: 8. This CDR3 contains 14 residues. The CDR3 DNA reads TGTGCCAGCAGTGCCGACAGGGTGAGGAACGAGCAGTACTTC. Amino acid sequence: CASSADRVRNEQYF.

CDR3 region: CASSDDFRTEAFF. Here the CDR3 DNA reads TGTGCCAGCAGTGACGACTTTAGGACTGAAGCTTTCTTT. The rearrangement links TRBV6-1 to TRBJ1-1; no firm D call. From germline, CDR1 is MNHNS and CDR2 SASEGT. Trimming pared 3 bases from V and 5 bases from J, leaving 10 bases between. The CDR3 loop spans 13 amino acids.

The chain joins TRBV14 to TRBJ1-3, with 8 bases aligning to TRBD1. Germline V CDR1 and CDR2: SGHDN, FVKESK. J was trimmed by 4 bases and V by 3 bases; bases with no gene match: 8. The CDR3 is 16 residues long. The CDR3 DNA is TGTGCCAGCAGCCAGCCTACAGGGGGTCTCGGAAACACCATATATTTT. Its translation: CASSQPTGGLGNTIYF. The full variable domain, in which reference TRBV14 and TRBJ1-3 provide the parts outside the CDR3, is EAGVTQFPSHSVIEKGQTVTLRCDPISGHDNLYWYRRVMGKEIKFLLHFVKESKQDESGMPNNRFLAERTGGTYSTLKVQPAELEDSGVYFCASSQPTGGLGNTIYFGEGSWLTVV.

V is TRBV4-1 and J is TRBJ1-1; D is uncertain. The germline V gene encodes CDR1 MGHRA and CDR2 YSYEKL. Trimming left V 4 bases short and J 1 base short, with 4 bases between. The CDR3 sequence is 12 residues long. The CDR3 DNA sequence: TGCGCCAGCAGCCTCGGGAACACTGAAGCTTTCTTT. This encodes CASSLGNTEAFF.

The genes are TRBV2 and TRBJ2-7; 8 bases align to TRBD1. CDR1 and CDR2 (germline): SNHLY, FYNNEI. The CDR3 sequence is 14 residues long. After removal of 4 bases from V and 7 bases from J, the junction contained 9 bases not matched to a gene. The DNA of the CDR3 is TGTGCCAGCAGTGGAATCCAGGGGGCGACGGAGCAGTACTTC. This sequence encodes CASSGIQGATEQYF.